These 18 T cell receptor beta chains originate from one sample sequenced in a study of glioma-infiltrating T cells. TCR alpha and beta CDR3 regions were amplified from RNA using iRepertoire nested multiplex PCR. A single record per CDR3 protein comes from TCRdb applying MiXCR to the multiplex PCR reads. Here the sample spans about 89,000 distinct CDR3 sequences, about 23% being singletons. Sequencing was done on a sample of glioma tissue, nonneoplastic brain tissue, or PBMCs (not recorded which). The receptors stem from a human donor with low-grade glioma or glioblastoma, undergoing nonglioma brain surgery, or in good health (not recorded which).

V is TRBV3-1 and J is TRBJ2-7; D remains unclear. Germline V gene lookup returns CDR1 LGHDT and CDR2 YNNKEL (reference sequence). Trimming cost V 3 bases and J 0 bases, with 9 bases left between them. CDR3 length equals 14 residues. CDR3 sequence: CASSHKGLSYEQYF. CDR3 nucleotides: TGTGCCAGCAGCCATAAAGGCCTCTCCTACGAGCAGTACTTC.

This clonotype was seen many times. This sequence joins TRBV19 and TRBJ1-5; the match to TRBD1 covers 10 bases. In germline, CDR1 is LNHDA, CDR2 SQIVND (reference sequence). V lost 4 bases, J lost 7 bases, and 4 bases stayed unmatched. The CDR3 has 14 residues. This CDR3 reads CASSRQGAGQPQHF. In DNA form, the CDR3 reads TGTGCCAGTAGTAGACAGGGGGCCGGCCAGCCCCAGCATTTT.

In this sample, this clonotype turned up many times. The chain links TRBV6-2 or TRBV6-3 to TRBJ2-2; D is possibly TRBD1 (5 bases). This CDR3 has 13 residues. Trimming cost V 5 bases and J 6 bases, with 10 bases left between them. The germline gives CDR1 MNHEY, CDR2 SVGEGT. Here the CDR3 DNA reads TGTGCCAGCAGTAACCAGGGATCCGGGGAGCTGTTTTTT. Translating gives CASSNQGSGELFF.

For this clonotype: The junction shows a germline mismatch at one end, possibly a read error. The chain employs TRBV6-2 or TRBV6-3 and TRBJ1-6; D perhaps matches TRBD1 (5 bases). The CDR3 is 13 amino acids. From germline, CDR1 is MNHEY and CDR2 SVGEGT. The CDR3 coding sequence is TGTGCCAGCAGAGCCGGGGGTCTTTCACCCCTCTGCTTT. This encodes CASRAGGLSPLCF.

This clonotype was detected ten times or more. The genes are TRBV6-2 or TRBV6-3 and TRBJ1-4; D may be TRBD1 (6 bases). Trimming stripped 7 bases from V and 7 bases from J, with 16 bases between. Germline V gives CDR1 MNHEY, CDR2 SVGEGT. The CDR3 spans 14 residues. CDR3 sequence reads: CASTATGRIEKLFF. The CDR3 DNA reads TGTGCCAGCACCGCGACAGGACGGATTGAAAAACTGTTTTTT.

The rearrangement uses TRBV3-1 and TRBJ2-3; D may be TRBD1 or TRBD2 (5 bases each). V shed 8 bases and J shed 4 bases, with 22 bases lying between them. Germline loops: CDR1 LGHDT, CDR2 YNNKEL (reference sequence). The CDR3 sequence is 16 residues long. CDR3 protein: CASARTGTLSSDTQYF. CDR3 in DNA: TGTGCCAGCGCTCGCACCGGGACCCTTAGCTCAGATACGCAGTATTTT.

There are many counts of this clonotype. V and J are TRBV20-1 and TRBJ2-7, with 8 bases fitting TRBD2. V shed 2 bases, J shed 3 bases, and the junction held 12 bases outside the gene matches. The CDR3 is 16 amino acids. The germline V gene encodes CDR1 DFQATT and CDR2 SNEGSKA (reference sequence). The CDR3 nucleotides are TGCAGTGCTAGACCGCTTGATGGGCTAGCGGGCTACGAGCAGTACTTC. It encodes CSARPLDGLAGYEQYF.

This clonotype was found a few times. The genes are TRBV5-1 and TRBJ1-1; no clear D gene. The V end lost 4 bases, the J end lost 1 base, and 14 bases lay between the germline ends. Looked up from germline, CDR1 is SGHRS and CDR2 is YFSETQ. This CDR3 region has 15 residues. This chain's CDR3 is CASSTPEGWNTEAFF. CDR3 coding DNA: TGCGCCAGCAGCACCCCGGAGGGTTGGAACACTGAAGCTTTCTTT.

This clonotype showed up just a few times. V is TRBV19 and J is TRBJ2-3, with 8 bases fitting TRBD1. The V and J ends lost 3 bases and 6 bases, in that order; junction bases with no gene match: 8. The germline V gene has CDR1 LNHDA and CDR2 SQIVND (reference sequence). The CDR3 runs 15 residues. CDR3 coding DNA: TGTGCCAGTAGTATTAGGCAGGGGGCGGTGGATACGCAGTATTTT. This sequence encodes CASSIRQGAVDTQYF.

This clonotype was observed at least ten times. The chain employs TRBV12-3 or TRBV12-4 and TRBJ1-4; weak D call: TRBD1 (5 bases). This CDR3 contains 12 residues. V dropped 3 bases and J dropped 16 bases, with 15 bases sitting between them. CDR3 in DNA: TGTGCCAGCAGTTTCTGGGGGAGGGATTGGTTTTTT. The encoded protein is CASSFWGRDWFF.

For this clonotype: Compared with germline, one end of the junction differs, possibly owing to a read error. The chain is built from TRBV2 and TRBJ1-6; 10 positions match TRBD1. Germline CDR1 is SNHLY and CDR2 is FYNNEI. CDR3 size: 13 residues. The CDR3 nucleotides read TGTGCCAGTACCGGGACAGGGGCCTCACCCCCCCACTTT. Translated: CASTGTGASPPHF.

This chain joins TRBV7-2 and TRBJ2-3, with 13 bases identical to TRBD2. The CDR3 spans 16 residues. V shed 5 bases, J shed 3 bases, and the junction held 5 bases outside the gene matches. Germline V gives CDR1 SGHTA, CDR2 FQGNSA. Here the CDR3 DNA reads TGTGCCAGCAGCGGATCGGGACTAGCGGGGACAGATACGCAGTATTTT. It codes for CASSGSGLAGTDTQYF.

This clonotype has a count of ten or more. V usage is TRBV20-1 and J usage is TRBJ2-7, with 13 bases matching TRBD2. Germline V gene sequence: CDR1 DFQATT, CDR2 SNEGSKA (reference sequence). Trimming cost V 3 bases and J 3 bases; bases outside gene matches: 5. The CDR3 sequence is 15 residues long. The CDR3 sequence is CSASPTSGRDYEQYF. Written as DNA, the CDR3 is TGCAGTGCTAGTCCTACTAGCGGGAGGGACTACGAGCAGTACTTC.

This clonotype was seen at least ten times. This sequence joins TRBV10-2 and TRBJ2-7, with D perhaps matching TRBD2 (5 bases). The ends were cut back, 3 bases at V and 3 bases at J, with 12 bases in the middle. Germline V CDR1 and CDR2: WSHSY, SAAADI. The CDR3 has 14 residues. CDR3 nucleotide sequence: TGCGCCAGCAGTGATGGTATTAGCGACTACGAGCAGTACTTC. This translates into CASSDGISDYEQYF.

This clonotype has at least ten counts. The gene calls are TRBV6-6 and TRBJ1-1; D remains unclear. V gave up 0 bases and J gave up 1 base, with 15 bases separating them. CDR1 MNHNY and CDR2 SVGAGI come from the germline V gene (reference sequence). This CDR3 is 17 amino acids long. CDR3 bases: TGTGCCAGCAGTTACTCTAGATCAGCAGGCGGGAACACTGAAGCTTTCTTT. Translation gives CASSYSRSAGGNTEAFF.

This clonotype came up many times. V is TRBV12-3 or TRBV12-4 and J is TRBJ2-5; the D gene is possibly TRBD1 (5 bases). This CDR3 is built from 15 residues. With 1 base removed from V and 8 bases from J, the gap between germline ends came to 17 bases. The CDR3: CASSLGGPPLDTQYF. The CDR3, as DNA: TGTGCCAGCAGTTTAGGGGGCCCTCCGTTGGATACCCAGTACTTC.

The gene calls are TRBV5-4 and TRBJ2-7, with D possibly being TRBD1 (5 bases). This CDR3 is 14 amino acids long. Trimming pared 4 bases from V and 3 bases from J, leaving 14 bases between. Germline loops: CDR1 SGHNT, CDR2 YYREEE (reference sequence). Written as DNA, the CDR3 is TGTGCCAGCAGCCTAACCCTGACAGTCTACGAGCAGTACTTC. It yields the protein CASSLTLTVYEQYF.

This clonotype was recorded many times. V gene TRBV6-2 or TRBV6-3 combines with J gene TRBJ1-2; 9 bases are a match to TRBD1. This CDR3 has 11 residues. Germline V gene data show CDR1 as MNHEY and CDR2 as SVGEGT. The junction had 5 bases not matched to a gene; V was cut back by 11 bases and J by 7 bases. The DNA for the CDR3 is TGTGCCGGAGGACAGGGGCTTGGCTACACCTTC. This gives the protein CAGGQGLGYTF.